The source of this T cell receptor beta chain is a study of cytomegalovirus exposure and HLA in healthy donors. About the study: Roughly 180 million T cells yielded 90 million to 130 million unique TCR beta sequences in earlier analysis.

Concerning this clone: Its specificity is unknown.

The PCR ran on 60 Vbeta and 13 Jbeta primers. Here immunoSEQ multiplex PCR was the method, and the copy in TCRdb shows in-frame clones only, minus some. Among around 100,000 clones listed, around 86% were seen once. The study's findings and limits: Serostatus for CMV was the only available immune exposure information. Among TCR beta chains of equal frequency, HLA-associated ones were more clonally expanded in a later analysis. Association of about 17,000 TCR beta sequences with HLA alleles was found at 0.05 false discovery rate in a later analysis.

Germline V gives CDR1 LNHDA, CDR2 SQIVND (reference sequence). This CDR3 contains 15 residues. Losses at the gene ends were 5 bases for V and 6 bases for J; bases not matched to a gene: 6. The TCR sequence derives from a woman aged 70 to 79 in good health and CMV-seropositive. The sequenced material came from PBMCs. The J gene is TRBJ2-1, the V gene TRBV19; 11 nucleotides align to TRBD2. CDR3 nucleotides: TGTGCCAGTAGTCTTAGCGGGAGGGCCACCAATGAGCAGTTCTTC. This sequence encodes CASSLSGRATNEQFF.